Below, 25 T cell receptor beta chains from the same sample are listed, as sequenced in a study of blood T cell repertoires in COVID-19. Clones were sequenced by immunoSEQ multiplex PCR, and TCRdb holds only the in-frame ones, with some missing. Of about 120,000 clones in the sample, roughly 89% were seen once. Sequencing input: peripheral blood. Receptors were obtained from a woman in her forties or fifties with acute or convalescent COVID-19.

This rearrangement joins TRBV11-1 to TRBJ1-3, with D hard to call. This CDR3 is built from 14 residues. Germline V CDR1 and CDR2: SGHAT, FQDESV (reference sequence). Trimming removed 1 base from V and 0 bases from J, with 4 bases in between. The CDR3 DNA is TGTGCCAGCAGCTTAGACAACTCTGGAAACACCATATATTTT. It translates to CASSLDNSGNTIYF.

The J gene is TRBJ2-1, the V gene TRBV23-1; 11 bases align to TRBD2. TRBV23-1 falls under the ORF class, with uncertain function. The CDR3 has 18 amino acids. The trim removed 0 bases at V and 0 bases at J, leaving 4 bases unmatched. CDR3: CASSQSTSGASSYNEQFF. As DNA, the CDR3 is TGCGCCAGCAGTCAATCGACTAGCGGGGCGAGCTCCTACAATGAGCAGTTCTTC.

The chain employs TRBV19 and TRBJ2-5; possibly TRBD2 for D (6 bases). The CDR3 length is 15 residues. Germline loops: CDR1 LNHDA, CDR2 SQIVND (reference sequence). V lost 6 bases, J lost 1 base, and 15 bases lay in between. DNA for the CDR3: TGTGCCAGTAGGGAAAGGAGGGCCTCCCAAGAGACCCAGTACTTC. Protein: CASRERRASQETQYF.

The genes are TRBV7-2 and TRBJ1-1, with 10 bases lining up with TRBD1. Per germline, CDR1 SGHTA and CDR2 FQGNSA. CDR3 length equals 13 residues. J lost 4 bases, V lost 8 bases, and 4 bases had no gene match. CDR3 coding DNA: TGTGCCAGCCTCCGGACAGGGGGCACTGAAGCTTTCTTT. Translation gives CASLRTGGTEAFF. The full variable domain, completed using reference TRBV7-2 and TRBJ1-1, is GAGVSQSPSNKVTEKGKDVELRCDPISGHTALYWYRQSLGQGLEFLIYFQGNSAPDKSGLPSDRFSAERTGGSVSTLTIQRTQQEDSAVYLCASLRTGGTEAFFGQGTRLTVV.

The chain is built from TRBV7-7 and TRBJ2-2, with 14 bases matching TRBD2. CDR1 and CDR2 (germline): SSHAT, FNYEAQ (reference sequence). The ends lost 5 bases at V and 1 base at J; junction bases unmatched: 6. The CDR3 is 18 residues long. CDR3 amino acids: CASSQRTSGRQNTGELFF. Here the CDR3 DNA reads TGTGCCAGCAGCCAAAGGACTAGCGGGAGGCAGAACACCGGGGAGCTGTTTTTT.

Note on this clone: Distinct nucleotide sequences in the sample also encode this CDR3. The rearrangement links TRBV6-5 to TRBJ1-2; a weak D match, TRBD1 (6 bases). Deletions cut 6 bases from V and 4 bases from J, with 12 bases between. The CDR3 runs to 13 residues. CDR1 is MNHEY, CDR2 SVGAGI, per germline. The CDR3 is CASSSDRSYGYTF. The CDR3 DNA sequence: TGTGCCAGCAGCTCGGACAGATCCTATGGCTACACCTTC.

This clone appeared many times. The rearrangement links TRBV19 to TRBJ2-6; D is possibly TRBD2 (6 bases). The CDR3 is made up of 17 amino acids. Germline CDR1 and CDR2: LNHDA and SQIVND (reference sequence). Trimming shortened V by 5 bases and J by 0 bases, and 14 bases separated the two germline ends. The CDR3 nucleotides are TGTGCCAGTAGTCAGACGGGGACTTCCTCTGGGGCCAACGTCCTGACTTTC. Its protein is CASSQTGTSSGANVLTF.

The chain is built from TRBV27 and TRBJ1-1, with D uncertain. CDR1 MNHEY and CDR2 SMNVEV come from the germline V gene (reference sequence). The CDR3 is 14 residues long. V dropped 4 bases and J dropped 0 bases, with 9 bases sitting between them. CDR3 sequence reads: CASSSPTLNTEAFF. CDR3 DNA: TGTGCCAGCAGTTCCCCGACTCTGAACACTGAAGCTTTCTTT.

This clone has only a few counts. V usage is TRBV12-3 or TRBV12-4 and J usage is TRBJ1-2; D is unresolved. This CDR3 has 13 residues. The V end lost 3 bases, the J end lost 4 bases, and 9 bases lay between the germline ends. Here the CDR3 reads CASSLRSGYGYTF. The CDR3 DNA is TGTGCCAGCAGTTTGAGGAGTGGCTATGGCTACACCTTC.

This clone was seen only a few times. This sequence joins TRBV29-1 and TRBJ1-1, with a tentative D call TRBD1 (5 bases). V lost 4 bases and J lost 3, with 12 bases in between. The germline V gene has CDR1 SQVTM and CDR2 ANQGSEA. The CDR3 is 13 amino acids. The CDR3 bases are TGCAGCGTTGCACAGGCCCTTCACACTGAAGCTTTCTTT. Translating gives CSVAQALHTEAFF.

The J gene is TRBJ2-7, the V gene TRBV5-1; 9 bases agree with TRBD1. The CDR3 totals 14 residues. CDR1 SGHRS and CDR2 YFSETQ come from the germline V gene. Trimming removed 2 bases from V and 7 bases from J; junction bases left unmatched: 7. CDR3 sequence (DNA): TGCGCCAGCAGCTTAGGACAGGGGATGAGGGAGCAGTACTTC. This sequence encodes CASSLGQGMREQYF.

J is TRBJ1-2 and V is TRBV10-3, with 7 bases fitting TRBD1. Unmatched junction bases numbered 4, after V lost 4 bases and J lost 2 bases. The CDR3 runs to 14 residues. Per germline, CDR1 ENHRY and CDR2 SYGVKD. The CDR3 reads CAISGTTGNYGYTF. DNA of the CDR3: TGTGCCATCAGTGGTACGACAGGGAACTATGGCTACACCTTC.

The genes are TRBV9 and TRBJ2-1; TRBD1 agrees at 10 bases. Germline CDR1 and CDR2: SGDLS and YYNGEE. The CDR3 sequence is 18 residues long. Trimming cost V 3 bases and J 7 bases; bases outside gene matches: 16. The CDR3 DNA reads TGTGCCAGCAGCGGTAGACAGGGGGCAAACCTGGGGCCAAATGAGCAGTTCTTC. Protein sequence: CASSGRQGANLGPNEQFF.

This sequence joins TRBV11-2 and TRBJ2-5; D perhaps matches TRBD1 (5 bases). There are 14 residues in the CDR3. The V gene lost 2 bases and the J gene lost 1 base, with 8 bases spanning the gap. Germline assignment: CDR1 SGHAT and CDR2 FQNNGV. CDR3 nucleotide sequence: TGTGCCAGCAGCTTACCAGGGATCCAAGAGACCCAGTACTTC. Translation: CASSLPGIQETQYF.

This chain joins TRBV6-2 or TRBV6-3 and TRBJ2-7, with 7 bases lining up with TRBD1. The ends lost 8 bases at V and 1 base at J; junction bases unmatched: 5. This CDR3 has 13 residues. Per the germline V gene, CDR1 is MNHEY and CDR2 is SVGEGT. CDR3 DNA: TGTGCCAGCGGCCTGGGACAGTCCTACGAGCAGTACTTC. Its protein is CASGLGQSYEQYF.

The chain links TRBV29-1 to TRBJ2-7, with D maybe TRBD2 (5 bases). The germline V gene encodes CDR1 SQVTM and CDR2 ANQGSEA. Trimming took 6 bases from V and 5 from J, leaving 14 bases between them. The CDR3 covers 12 residues. Here the CDR3 reads CSVVKGEDEQYF. CDR3 sequence (DNA): TGCAGCGTGGTCAAGGGAGAGGACGAGCAGTACTTC.

The chain is built from TRBV3-1 (or the pseudogene TRBV3-2) and TRBJ2-5, with a possible D match to TRBD2 (5 bases). The germline V gene encodes CDR1 LGHDT and CDR2 YNNKEL (reference sequence). V lost 3 bases and J lost 1, with 12 bases in between. CDR3 length: 15 amino acids. Here the CDR3 reads CASSHPGKAQETQYF. In nucleotides, the CDR3 is TGTGCCAGCAGCCACCCCGGGAAGGCCCAAGAGACCCAGTACTTC.

The DNA for the CDR3 is TGTGCCAGTAGTCCTGGTGGGAACAGGGGTCAGCCCCAGCATTTT. Its protein product is CASSPGGNRGQPQHF. This chain uses TRBV19 with TRBJ1-5; TRBD1 agrees at 7 bases. The CDR3 extends over 15 amino acids. Germline trimming cut 5 bases from V and 6 bases from J; bases unmatched to any gene: 10. Per the germline V gene, CDR1 is LNHDA and CDR2 is SQIVND (reference sequence).

This clone was seen once. V gene TRBV7-6 combines with J gene TRBJ1-4; 7 bases are a match to TRBD1. Looked up from germline, CDR1 is SGHVS and CDR2 is FNYEAQ. The CDR3 loop spans 15 amino acids. Losses at the gene ends were 2 bases for V and 7 bases for J; bases not matched to a gene: 7. This chain's CDR3 is CASSLRGGFSEKLFF. CDR3 bases: TGTGCCAGCAGCTTAAGAGGGGGCTTTAGTGAAAAACTGTTTTTT.

The rearrangement links TRBV5-1 to TRBJ2-3, with D perhaps TRBD1 (5 bases). The CDR3 loop spans 15 amino acids. Per germline, CDR1 SGHRS and CDR2 YFSETQ. V lost 3 bases and J lost 2, with 13 bases in between. The CDR3 here is CASSSWGLHTDTQYF. CDR3 bases: TGCGCCAGCAGCTCCTGGGGCCTCCACACAGATACGCAGTATTTT.

This clone was detected only a few times. The genes are TRBV6-5 and TRBJ1-5; unclear D gene. The CDR3 extends over 12 amino acids. V gave up 5 bases and J gave up 2 bases, with 4 bases separating them. CDR1 and CDR2 from the germline V gene are MNHEY and SVGAGI. CDR3 loop: CASSQGNQPQHF. The DNA for the CDR3 is TGTGCCAGCAGTCAGGGCAATCAGCCCCAGCATTTT.

The chain is built from TRBV9 and TRBJ2-1; TRBD2 agrees at 13 bases. The CDR3 length is 17 residues. Germline V gene data show CDR1 as SGDLS and CDR2 as YYNGEE. V lost 0 bases and J lost 2; bases outside the gene matches: 2. The CDR3 reads CASSVGTSGRTYNEQFF. DNA of the CDR3: TGTGCCAGCAGCGTAGGGACTAGCGGGAGAACCTACAATGAGCAGTTCTTC.

The chain recombines TRBV21-1 with TRBJ2-7; the table assigns TRBD1, which was not confirmed against the DNA. TRBV21-1 is a pseudogene locus. This CDR3 comprises 16 residues. This CDR3 reads CASSKVGTVISYEQYF. The CDR3 DNA reads as TGTGCCAGCAGCAAAGTGGGGACAGTTATCTCCTACGAGCAGTACTTC.

V gene TRBV5-1 combines with J gene TRBJ2-1, with 11 bases fitting TRBD2. Trimming removed 4 bases from V and 5 bases from J; junction bases left unmatched: 8. Germline-derived CDR1 and CDR2 are SGHRS and YFSETQ. The CDR3 spans 16 residues. CDR3 amino acids: CASSPPLAGGDNEQFF. CDR3 nucleotide sequence: TGCGCCAGCAGCCCCCCCCTAGCGGGGGGAGACAATGAGCAGTTCTTC.

The chain recombines TRBV12-3 or TRBV12-4 with TRBJ2-2; D gene unclear. V was cut by 8 bases and J by 6 bases, with 10 bases left in between. The CDR3 is 12 amino acids. Written as DNA, the CDR3 is TGTGCCAGCGGGCCCCGGTCCGGGGAGCTGTTTTTT. It codes for CASGPRSGELFF.